This entry is about one T cell receptor (beta chain). The antigen is undetermined. TCRdb keeps only in-frame clones here, not all; method: immunoSEQ multiplex PCR. This table has about 80,000 clones, 75% to 90% appearing once. These data originate in a study of PD-L1 blockade in urothelial cancer. Study details: Analyses used blood from 3 weeks (second dose) and 6 weeks after treatment start. Blood samples had a median of approximately 150,000 T cells.

Whole-study results and caveats: Lower than median blood TCR clonality before treatment predicted better survival.

The CDR3 is 13 amino acids. Germline CDR1 MNHNY, CDR2 SVGAGI (reference sequence). The junction had 6 bases not matched to a gene; V was cut back by 7 bases and J by 4 bases. The genes are TRBV6-6 and TRBJ1-1; 7 positions match TRBD1. This TCR was recovered from a woman in her 70s with urothelial cancer. The sample consisted of PBMCs, taken around atezolizumab (anti-PD-L1) treatment. CDR3 coding DNA: TGTGCCAGCAACACAGGGGACCTCACTGAAGCTTTCTTT. As protein: CASNTGDLTEAFF.